The clone carrying this T cell receptor beta chain showed up just once. Antigen specificity is unknown. The germline CDR1 and CDR2 sequences are MNHNS and SASEGT. This CDR3 is 11 amino acids long. The ends were cut back, 7 bases at V and 10 bases at J, with 13 bases in the middle. This sample was included in a study of T cells in Graves' hyperthyroidism and ophthalmopathy. Study-level points and caveats: Model-based prediction identified ophthalmopathy a median about 6.8 months prior to its onset. The authors' 13 V-J model separated ophthalmopathy from stable hyperthyroidism. Researchers found most expanded thyroid clonotypes above 0.001 in blood as well.

What was amplified from RNA transcripts were TCR beta CDR3 regions. A set of HTBI primers served as the primers for a first-round RT-PCR of the TCR CDR3. TCRdb redid the calling of the multiplex PCR reads with MiXCR, one entry per CDR3 protein. This table has about 640,000 distinct CDR3 sequences, about a fifth appearing once. Fresh 10 ml peripheral blood yielded PBMCs. Sequenced sample: blood. The chain employs TRBV6-1 and TRBJ2-5; possibly TRBD2 for D (6 bases). The TCR sequence derives from a man in his thirties or forties with Graves' ophthalmopathy. For the CDR3, the DNA is TGTGCCAGCAAGGGGACTCTGGGCCAGTACTTC. This sequence encodes CASKGTLGQYF.